Shown below are 14 T cell receptor beta chains from a single sample sequenced in a study of glioma-infiltrating T cells. Amplification of TCR alpha and beta CDR3 regions from RNA used iRepertoire nested multiplex PCR. TCRdb re-derived calls from the multiplex PCR reads in MiXCR, one entry per CDR3 protein. The sample lists around 390,000 distinct CDR3 sequences, 35% to 45% seen once, with around 12% in the top ten. Sequenced material: glioma tissue, nonneoplastic brain tissue, or PBMCs (not recorded which). The source of these receptors is a human donor with low-grade glioma or glioblastoma, undergoing nonglioma brain surgery, or in good health (not recorded which).

This clonotype showed up just a few times. The genes are TRBV29-1 and TRBJ2-7; D might be TRBD2 (5 bases). The CDR3 totals 12 residues. Germline lookup yields CDR1 SQVTM and CDR2 ANQGSEA. The germline V and J ends were trimmed by 5 bases and 5 bases, with 13 bases remaining between them. DNA for the CDR3: TGCAGCGTTCGGGGTGGTGGCGACGAGCAGTACTTC. It specifies CSVRGGGDEQYF.

The CDR3 loop is CASSLYGQPASYEQYF. DNA of the CDR3: TGTGCCAGCAGTTTATACGGACAGCCAGCCTCCTACGAGCAGTACTTC. The J gene is TRBJ2-7, the V gene TRBV27; weak D call: TRBD1 (6 bases). The CDR3 loop spans 16 amino acids. Germline values: CDR1 MNHEY, CDR2 SMNVEV (reference sequence). The ends were cut back, 1 base at V and 0 bases at J, with 13 bases in the middle.

The chain uses TRBV6-6 and TRBJ2-1, with D perhaps assigned TRBD1 or TRBD2 (6 bases each). CDR3 size: 16 residues. The V and J ends lost 0 bases and 6 bases respectively, with 15 bases between them. Germline V gene lookup returns CDR1 MNHNY and CDR2 SVGAGI (reference sequence). The CDR3 protein is CASSYSGGNACNEQFF. DNA for the CDR3: TGTGCCAGCAGTTACTCGGGGGGCAATGCCTGCAATGAGCAGTTCTTC.

Remarks on this clonotype: Because the CDR3 is missing its conserved closing phenylalanine or tryptophan, this is likely a read error. The DNA is left out, because the CDR3 cannot be placed on it with certainty; the CDR3 is given as TCRdb lists it. The J gene is TRBJ2-1, the V gene TRBV7-2; TRBD1, the D gene given by the table, was not confirmed from the DNA. The CDR3 region is 14 residues in length, termini included. The germline gives CDR1 SGHTA, CDR2 FQGNSA. Here the CDR3 reads CASSLVGQATAGFL.

The rearrangement links TRBV18 to TRBJ2-3, with D possibly matching TRBD2 (6 bases). Trimming removed 2 bases from V and 1 base from J, with 13 bases in between. The germline V gene has CDR1 KGHSH and CDR2 LQKENI. This CDR3 spans 16 amino acids. The CDR3 DNA follows: TGTGCCAGCTCACCAGGACCAGCTAGCGGCACAGATACGCAGTATTTT. It encodes CASSPGPASGTDTQYF.

Worth noting for this clonotype: A much larger clone lies one base from this, so it may be a read error. The chain joins TRBV6-2 or TRBV6-3 to TRBJ1-5; no reliable D call. The germline V gene has CDR1 MNHEY and CDR2 SVGEGT. The CDR3 is 10 amino acids. V was cut by 8 bases and J by 11 bases, with 10 bases left in between. CDR3 region: CASGVQSQHF. CDR3 DNA: TGTGCCAGCGGAGTCCAGTCCCAGCATTTT.

This clonotype was seen a handful of times. V and J are TRBV7-6 and TRBJ2-1; 8 bases map to TRBD2. CDR1 and CDR2 from the germline V gene are SGHVS and FNYEAQ. Trimming removed 1 base from V and 7 bases from J; junction bases left unmatched: 15. This CDR3 is 18 amino acids long. CDR3 protein: CASSLVTSGNLPGNEQFF. In nucleotides, the CDR3 is TGTGCCAGCAGCTTAGTCACTAGCGGAAATCTCCCGGGGAATGAGCAGTTCTTC.

This clonotype was detected a few times. The chain joins TRBV19 to TRBJ1-2; weak D call: TRBD1 (6 bases). V lost 5 bases, J lost 0 bases, and 13 bases lay in between. The CDR3 is 15 residues long. Germline values: CDR1 LNHDA, CDR2 SQIVND (reference sequence). The CDR3: CASSRPGGTNYGYTF. Written as DNA, the CDR3 is TGTGCCAGTAGTCGTCCGGGGGGCACTAACTATGGCTACACCTTC.

The chain recombines TRBV7-3 with TRBJ2-3; D ambiguous. The V gene's germline CDR1 is SGHTA and CDR2 FQGTGA. CDR3 length equals 12 residues. V lost 4 bases, J lost 6 bases, and 8 bases lay in between. This chain's CDR3 is CASSSEWDTQYF. The CDR3 DNA reads as TGTGCCAGCAGCTCCGAGTGGGATACGCAGTATTTT.

This clonotype was seen once. CDR3 protein: CATDRQGGRETQYF. The CDR3 DNA reads TGTGCCACGGATAGACAGGGGGGACGGGAGACCCAGTACTTC. J is TRBJ2-5 and V is TRBV6-1, with 9 nucleotides matching TRBD1. This CDR3 is built from 14 residues. Germline lookup yields CDR1 MNHNS and CDR2 SASEGT. With 10 bases clipped from V and 5 bases from J, the junction kept 11 bases outside the gene matches.

The gene calls are TRBV6-2 or TRBV6-3 and TRBJ1-1; no firm D call. Trimming left V 10 bases short and J 0 bases short, with 12 bases between. This CDR3 comprises 13 residues. Germline CDR1 is MNHEY and CDR2 is SVGEGT. CDR3 residues: CATYDGLNTEAFF. The CDR3 bases are TGTGCCACCTACGACGGGTTGAACACTGAAGCTTTCTTT.

The J gene is TRBJ1-2, the V gene TRBV2; D unclear. CDR1 is SNHLY, CDR2 FYNNEI, per germline. Trimming shortened V by 7 bases and J by 8 bases, and 14 bases separated the two germline ends. CDR3 length equals 12 residues. For the CDR3, the DNA is TGTGCCAGCAAGGAAGTCGCGCCGGGCTACACCTTC. Translated, it gives CASKEVAPGYTF.

This clonotype was seen a handful of times. J is TRBJ2-1 and V is TRBV4-2; D unresolved. The CDR3 spans 17 residues. Per germline, CDR1 LGHNA and CDR2 YNFKEQ. V gave up 0 bases and J gave up 0 bases, with 12 bases separating them. CDR3 region: CASSQDRVQSSYNEQFF. CDR3 bases: TGTGCCAGCAGCCAAGATCGGGTCCAGAGCTCCTACAATGAGCAGTTCTTC.

A single count supports this clonotype. A much larger clone lies a single base off, so this may be a read error. CDR3 bases: TGCAGTGCCGTCAAGGACAGGGGCACAGATACGCAGTGTTTT. This translates into CSAVKDRGTDTQCF. This sequence joins TRBV20-1 and TRBJ2-3, with 9 nucleotides matching TRBD1. The CDR3 consists of 14 residues. The V gene's germline CDR1 is DFQATT and CDR2 SNEGSKA (reference sequence).